The 30 T cell receptor beta chains presented below share a single source sample, sequenced in a study of blood T cell repertoires in COVID-19. The assay was immunoSEQ multiplex PCR, and TCRdb's table has in-frame clones only and misses some. This table holds 150,000 to 200,000 clones, approximately 80% found once. The sample taken for sequencing was PBMCs or T cells enriched from blood (not recorded which). Receptors were obtained from a man between 65 and 80 years old who had been exposed to COVID-19.

The gene calls are TRBV30 and TRBJ1-1, with a tentative D call TRBD1 (5 bases). In germline, CDR1 is GTSNPN, CDR2 SVGIG (reference sequence). V lost 7 bases and J lost 4, with 13 bases in between. The CDR3 runs to 12 residues. In nucleotides, the CDR3 is TGTGCCTCCGACAGAGTAAGCACTGAAGCTTTCTTT. As protein: CASDRVSTEAFF.

This chain connects TRBV21-1 to TRBJ2-7; whether TRBD1, the table's D call, matches the DNA was not checked. TRBV21-1 has pseudogene status. The CDR3 contains 16 residues. CDR3 nucleotides: TGTGCCAGCAGCAAGCCCGACAGGGGAAGAAGTCACGAGCAGTACTTC. This translates into CASSKPDRGRSHEQYF.

This clone was counted only a few times. The rearrangement links TRBV7-2 to TRBJ1-2; D uncertain. This CDR3 has 13 amino acids. From germline, CDR1 is SGHTA and CDR2 FQGNSA. V lost 1 base, J lost 4 bases, and 7 bases lay in between. The chain's CDR3 is CASSLGASYGYTF. The DNA for the CDR3 is TGTGCCAGCAGCTTAGGGGCCTCCTATGGCTACACCTTC.

V and J are TRBV28 and TRBJ2-1; a weak D match, TRBD1 (6 bases). Trimming shortened V by 5 bases and J by 9 bases, and 14 bases separated the two germline ends. The CDR3 has 13 residues. Germline loops: CDR1 MDHEN, CDR2 SYDVKM. The CDR3 region is CASSPPQGGEQFF. CDR3 nucleotide sequence: TGTGCCAGCAGTCCTCCACAGGGTGGTGAGCAGTTCTTC.

The V gene is TRBV5-1, the J gene TRBJ2-3; 8 bases match TRBD2. Trimming at V came to 2 bases and at J to 3 bases, leaving 2 bases not matched to a gene. Germline CDR1 SGHRS, CDR2 YFSETQ. The CDR3 runs to 14 residues. CDR3 DNA: TGCGCCAGCAGCTTTACGGGAGGGACAGATACGCAGTATTTT. Translated: CASSFTGGTDTQYF.

The V gene is TRBV5-6, the J gene TRBJ1-2; 7 nucleotides line up with TRBD1. The junction had 6 bases not matched to a gene; V was cut back by 0 bases and J by 7 bases. The germline gives CDR1 SGHDT, CDR2 YYEEEE. The CDR3 has 14 amino acids. CDR3 region: CASSLGTGEGGYTF. CDR3 in DNA: TGTGCCAGCAGCTTGGGGACAGGCGAGGGTGGCTACACCTTC. Variable domain in full (rest from reference TRBV5-6 and TRBJ1-2): DAGVTQSPTHLIKTRGQQVTLRCSPKSGHDTVSWYQQALGQGPQFIFQYYEEEERQRGNFPDRFSGHQFPNYSSELNVNALLLGDSALYLCASSLGTGEGGYTFGSGTRLTVV.

This rearrangement joins TRBV5-8 to TRBJ1-4; maybe TRBD1 (5 bases). CDR3 length: 14 residues. Per the germline V gene, CDR1 is SGHTS and CDR2 is YDEGEE. The V gene lost 4 bases and the J gene lost 2 bases, with 9 bases spanning the gap. The CDR3 DNA reads as TGTGCCAGCAGCCGACAGTACACTAATGAAAAACTGTTTTTT. It specifies CASSRQYTNEKLFF.

The chain recombines TRBV5-6 with TRBJ2-3; 7 bases agree with TRBD2. The germline CDR1 and CDR2 sequences are SGHDT and YYEEEE. Trimming at V came to 7 bases and at J to 1 base, leaving 9 bases not matched to a gene. The CDR3 is 15 amino acids. The CDR3 coding sequence is TGTGCCAGCGCCGGTCCTAGCGGAGGCACAGATACGCAGTATTTT. Its translation: CASAGPSGGTDTQYF.

The CDR3 is CSVEGQGNEKLFF. The CDR3 nucleotides are TGCAGCGTTGAGGGACAGGGCAATGAAAAACTGTTTTTT. This chain uses TRBV29-1 with TRBJ1-4, with 9 bases matching TRBD1. Germline V gives CDR1 SQVTM, CDR2 ANQGSEA. The CDR3 has 13 residues. V was pared by 3 bases and J by 5 bases, with 1 base of the junction left unmatched.

The chain recombines TRBV24-1 with TRBJ2-3, with 10 bases that match TRBD1. The CDR3 consists of 15 residues. Trimming cost V 3 bases and J 2 bases; bases outside gene matches: 1. CDR1 KGHDR and CDR2 SFDVKD come from the germline V gene. The CDR3 loop reads CATSDGTGATDTQYF. DNA of the CDR3: TGTGCCACCAGTGATGGGACAGGGGCCACAGATACGCAGTATTTT.

V gene TRBV7-2 combines with J gene TRBJ2-7; TRBD1 agrees at 9 bases. J was trimmed by 4 bases and V by 4 bases; bases with no gene match: 11. CDR3 size: 16 residues. From germline, CDR1 is SGHTA and CDR2 FQGNSA. CDR3 amino acids: CASSSDSGTGIYEQYF. DNA of the CDR3: TGTGCCAGCAGCTCCGATTCCGGGACAGGGATATACGAGCAGTACTTC.

This clone was recorded only once. The V call is TRBV4-3, the J call TRBJ1-2; weak D call: TRBD1 (6 bases). The CDR3 is made up of 15 amino acids. Germline V gene lookup returns CDR1 LGHNA and CDR2 YSLEER. Trimming stripped 4 bases from V and 3 bases from J, with 15 bases between. CDR3 in DNA: TGCGCCAGCAGCCCCCGATTGGGGGCTGACTATGGCTACACCTTC. Residues: CASSPRLGADYGYTF.

The chain links TRBV11-3 to TRBJ2-3; no clear D. The CDR3 contains 15 residues. CDR1 is SGHNT, CDR2 YENEEA, per germline. V lost 5 bases and J 0 bases, leaving 12 bases between the germline ends. The chain's CDR3 is CASSPRSTSTDTQYF. CDR3 bases: TGTGCCAGCAGCCCACGAAGCACTAGCACAGATACGCAGTATTTT.

For the CDR3, the DNA is TGTGCCAGCAGCTTGCTCGGGGAGATAGAGGCACATGAGCAGTTCTTC. Residues: CASSLLGEIEAHEQFF. V and J are TRBV5-4 and TRBJ2-1, with D possibly TRBD2 on 5 matching bases. The CDR3 is made up of 16 amino acids. V lost 1 base, J lost 8 bases, and 19 bases lay in between. Germline assignment: CDR1 SGHNT and CDR2 YYREEE (reference sequence). Based on the CDR3 plus reference TRBV5-4 and TRBJ2-1, the full variable domain is ETGVTQSPTHLIKTRGQQVTLRCSSQSGHNTVSWYQQALGQGPQFIFQYYREEENGRGNFPPRFSGLQFPNYSSELNVNALELDDSALYLCASSLLGEIEAHEQFFGPGTRLTVL.

The J gene is TRBJ1-2, the V gene TRBV19; the match to TRBD1 covers 9 bases. The germline V gene has CDR1 LNHDA and CDR2 SQIVND (reference sequence). CDR3 length equals 14 residues. Trimming at V came to 4 bases and at J to 2 bases, leaving 2 bases not matched to a gene. CDR3 region: CASSTGQGNYGYTF. In nucleotides, the CDR3 is TGTGCCAGTAGTACCGGACAGGGGAACTATGGCTACACCTTC.

This chain connects TRBV5-6 to TRBJ1-2, with 7 bases lining up with TRBD1. Germline V gene data show CDR1 as SGHDT and CDR2 as YYEEEE. V was clipped by 1 base and J by 8 bases; unmatched bases: 11. The CDR3 is made up of 15 amino acids. The DNA for the CDR3 is TGTGCCAGCAGCTTGCGAGGGGGCGCGTTGGGAGGCTACACCTTC. It yields the protein CASSLRGGALGGYTF.

This clone was detected only once. The same CDR3 arises from other DNA sequences in this sample as well. V and J are TRBV19 and TRBJ1-2, with TRBD1 matching over 7 bases. The germline V gene has CDR1 LNHDA and CDR2 SQIVND (reference sequence). The V segment lost 3 bases and the J segment 1 base; nucleotides outside the gene matches: 5. The CDR3 is 15 amino acids. The DNA for the CDR3 is TGTGCCAGTAGTATCCCAGGGGGTAGTAACTATGGCTACACCTTC. Translation: CASSIPGGSNYGYTF. Variable domain in full (rest from reference TRBV19 and TRBJ1-2): DGGITQSPKYLFRKEGQNVTLSCEQNLNHDAMYWYRQDPGQGLRLIYYSQIVNDFQKGDIAEGYSVSREKKESFPLTVTSAQKNPTAFYLCASSIPGGSNYGYTFGSGTRLTVV.

The CDR3 sequence is CASSTPLARAYEQYF. The DNA for the CDR3 is TGTGCCAGCAGCACCCCCCTAGCCCGGGCCTACGAGCAGTACTTC. The genes are TRBV21-1 and TRBJ2-7; the table's D gene call, TRBD2, was not cross checked with the DNA. TRBV21-1 is flagged as a pseudogene. The CDR3 runs 15 residues.

This clone was picked up a small number of times. The rearrangement links TRBV6-5 to TRBJ1-2; 7 bases agree with TRBD1. The CDR3 consists of 14 residues. The junction had 11 bases not matched to a gene; V was cut back by 6 bases and J by 7 bases. Germline V gene data show CDR1 as MNHEY and CDR2 as SVGAGI. The CDR3 loop is CASSLEGARSGYTF. The CDR3 DNA reads TGTGCCAGCAGCCTCGAGGGGGCGCGAAGTGGCTACACCTTC.

This sequence joins TRBV4-1 and TRBJ1-2, with 7 positions matching TRBD1. Germline V gives CDR1 MGHRA, CDR2 YSYEKL. The length of the CDR3 is 17 residues. The V segment lost 2 bases and the J segment 4 bases; nucleotides outside the gene matches: 13. The CDR3 DNA is TGCGCCAGCAGCCAACCAAAAGAACAGGGGATGTCCTATGGCTACACCTTC. Protein sequence: CASSQPKEQGMSYGYTF.

V is TRBV27 and J is TRBJ1-2; 8 bases match TRBD1. Unmatched junction bases numbered 2, after V lost 5 bases and J lost 0 bases. The germline CDR1 and CDR2 sequences are MNHEY and SMNVEV (reference sequence). This CDR3 comprises 14 residues. The CDR3 coding sequence is TGTGCCAGCAGTGCGGACAGGGCTAACTATGGCTACACCTTC. Amino acid sequence: CASSADRANYGYTF.

The chain has TRBV9 and TRBJ2-1; 8 nucleotides match TRBD1. Germline V lookup: CDR1 SGDLS, CDR2 YYNGEE. With V trimmed by 5 bases and J by 9 bases, 16 bases remained unmatched. There are 16 residues in the CDR3. CDR3: CASSIAWGRGRGEQFF. CDR3 in DNA: TGTGCCAGCAGTATAGCCTGGGGCAGGGGGCGAGGTGAGCAGTTCTTC. Full variable domain (rest looked up from reference TRBV9 and TRBJ2-1): DSGVTQTPKHLITATGQRVTLRCSPRSGDLSVYWYQQSLDQGLQFLIQYYNGEERAKGNILERFSAQQFPDLHSELNLSSLELGDSALYFCASSIAWGRGRGEQFFGPGTRLTVL.

This clone was observed a few times. The V gene is TRBV29-1, the J gene TRBJ1-2; no firm D call. The V end was cut by 6 bases, the J end by 4 bases, with 12 bases between. The CDR3 contains 12 residues. Germline V gene data show CDR1 as SQVTM and CDR2 as ANQGSEA. In DNA, the CDR3 is TGCAGCGTGGATATATACAGCTATGGCTACACCTTC. Translating gives CSVDIYSYGYTF.

The chain employs TRBV6-5 and TRBJ1-1; 9 nucleotides agree with TRBD1. Trimming cost V 8 bases and J 4 bases; bases outside gene matches: 8. Germline lookup yields CDR1 MNHEY and CDR2 SVGAGI. The CDR3 sequence is 14 residues long. The CDR3 region is CASGKGQGFTEAFF. CDR3 nucleotides: TGTGCCAGCGGTAAGGGACAGGGCTTCACTGAAGCTTTCTTT.

This rearrangement joins TRBV5-1 to TRBJ1-1, with a weak D call TRBD1 (5 bases). V was trimmed by 5 bases and J by 1 base, leaving 9 bases between them. The CDR3 extends over 13 amino acids. Germline values: CDR1 SGHRS, CDR2 YFSETQ. The CDR3 loop reads CASSPGQNTEAFF. DNA for the CDR3: TGCGCCAGCAGTCCAGGGCAGAACACTGAAGCTTTCTTT.

The table lists this clone with many counts. The chain has TRBV5-4 and TRBJ1-2, with 9 bases identical to TRBD1. This CDR3 comprises 14 residues. J was trimmed by 8 bases and V by 0 bases; bases with no gene match: 5. Germline CDR1 and CDR2: SGHNT and YYREEE (reference sequence). CDR3 in amino acids: CASSLGGQGTGYTF. CDR3 DNA sequence: TGTGCCAGCAGCTTGGGGGGACAGGGTACCGGCTACACCTTC.

This clone has ten or more counts. V usage is TRBV5-6 and J usage is TRBJ1-1; TRBD1 agrees at 9 bases. The germline gives CDR1 SGHDT, CDR2 YYEEEE. The CDR3 runs 14 residues. Germline trimming cut 4 bases from V and 8 bases from J; bases unmatched to any gene: 9. For the CDR3, the DNA is TGTGCCAGCAGCCGCGGGACAGGGAAGAAGGAAGCTTTCTTT. Amino acids: CASSRGTGKKEAFF. Full variable domain (remainder filled in from reference TRBV5-6 and TRBJ1-1): DAGVTQSPTHLIKTRGQQVTLRCSPKSGHDTVSWYQQALGQGPQFIFQYYEEEERQRGNFPDRFSGHQFPNYSSELNVNALLLGDSALYLCASSRGTGKKEAFFGQGTRLTVV.

CDR3 in amino acids: CASSPPNSGRGTDTQYF. The CDR3 DNA sequence: TGTGCCAGCTCACCTCCCAATAGCGGGAGAGGCACAGATACGCAGTATTTT. The chain is built from TRBV18 and TRBJ2-3, with 9 bases that match TRBD2. The CDR3 runs 17 residues. From germline, CDR1 is KGHSH and CDR2 LQKENI. The J segment lost 1 base and the V segment lost 3 bases, leaving 8 bases of the junction unmatched.

The chain links TRBV7-8 to TRBJ1-5; 8 bases agree with TRBD1. V lost 5 bases, J lost 7 bases, and 7 bases stayed unmatched. Germline loops: CDR1 SGHVS, CDR2 FQNEAQ. This CDR3 comprises 14 residues. CDR3 sequence: CASSLDRGRQPQHF. The CDR3 nucleotides are TGTGCCAGCAGCCTAGACAGGGGACGGCAGCCCCAGCATTTT. The full variable domain, with the rest looked up from reference TRBV7-8 and TRBJ1-5, is GAGVSQSPRYKVAKRGQDVALRCDPISGHVSLFWYQQALGQGPEFLTYFQNEAQLDKSGLPSDRFFAERPEGSVSTLKIQRTQQEDSAVYLCASSLDRGRQPQHFGDGTRLSIL.

This clone came up a few times. The rearrangement links TRBV19 to TRBJ1-5; D is perhaps TRBD1 (5 bases). Germline V gives CDR1 LNHDA, CDR2 SQIVND (reference sequence). CDR3 size: 17 residues. V was clipped by 0 bases and J by 2 bases, with 14 bases between them. The CDR3: CASSIDAGSIGNQPQHF. CDR3 nucleotides: TGTGCCAGTAGTATAGATGCAGGGTCGATAGGCAATCAGCCCCAGCATTTT. Supplemented by reference TRBV19 and TRBJ1-5, the full variable domain reads DGGITQSPKYLFRKEGQNVTLSCEQNLNHDAMYWYRQDPGQGLRLIYYSQIVNDFQKGDIAEGYSVSREKKESFPLTVTSAQKNPTAFYLCASSIDAGSIGNQPQHFGDGTRLSIL.